Listed below are T cell receptor beta chains from one sample, sequenced in a study of blood T cell repertoires in COVID-19. TCRdb's table, derived via immunoSEQ multiplex PCR, lists solely in-frame clones and lacks some. This sample has approximately 190,000 clones; around 84% occur once, and the top ten carry roughly a fifth. Input material: peripheral blood. Receptors originate from a human donor in a cohort sampled during active COVID-19. CDR3s include the opening cysteine and the closing phenylalanine or tryptophan. D genes are given only for firm matches. The size of a clone is reported for some rows only, either as once, few or many, or as a class for expanded clones.

CDR3 length	V gene	clone size	J gene	D gene	CDR3 DNA	CDR3 protein
14	TRBV19	NA	TRBJ1-1	TRBD1	TGTGCCAGTACCCCGGACAGGGATGACACTGAAGCTTTCTTT	CASTPDRDDTEAFF
16	TRBV5-8	NA	TRBJ2-5	NA	TGTGCCAGCAGCTACCGGGACTCAGGGGGAATTCGAACCCAGTACTTC	CASSYRDSGGIRTQYF
16	TRBV10-3	NA	TRBJ2-6	TRBD2	TGTGCCATCAGGGACCAGGGAGGGCCTGGGGCCAACGTCCTGACTTTC	CAIRDQGGPGANVLTF
12	TRBV28	once	TRBJ1-2	NA	TGTGCCAGCAGTTCTGGTAGCTATGGCTACACCTTC	CASSSGSYGYTF
16	TRBV27	NA	TRBJ1-6	TRBD1	TGTGCCAGCAGGGCTCAACAGGGACAGGGCTCCTCACCCCTCCACTTT	CASRAQQGQGSSPLHF
14	TRBV5-1	NA	TRBJ2-1	TRBD2	TGCGCCAGCAGCCGGACTAGCGGGAGCAATGAGCAGTTCTTC	CASSRTSGSNEQFF
16	TRBV7-7	NA	TRBJ2-5	TRBD1	TGTGCTAGCAGTAAACCGGGACAGGGGGCTCAAGAGACCCAGTACTTC	CASSKPGQGAQETQYF
12	TRBV19	NA	TRBJ1-4	NA	TGTGCCAGTAGTACCTCATACACCCCACTGTTTTTT	CASSTSYTPLFF
14	TRBV19	NA	TRBJ1-4	NA	TGTGCCAGTGGGACGGGGGGCGTCAATGAAAAACTGTTTTTT	CASGTGGVNEKLFF
15	TRBV3-1/TRBV3-2	NA	TRBJ2-1	TRBD2	TGTGCCAGCAGCCAATTTAGCGGGGGGGCCTATGAGCAGTTCTTC	CASSQFSGGAYEQFF
18	TRBV19	once	TRBJ1-1	NA	TGTGCCAGTAGTCCCATTCGTGGCGGGATTTCCCGGAACACTGAAGCTTTCTTT	CASSPIRGGISRNTEAFF
14	TRBV2	few	TRBJ1-2	NA	TGTGCCAGCAGTGGAGGAGGGGAAGTCTATGGCTACACCTTC	CASSGGGEVYGYTF
13	TRBV12-3/TRBV12-4	NA	TRBJ1-1	NA	TGTGCCAGCAGTTTTCGGGAGAGGACTGAAGCTTTCTTT	CASSFRERTEAFF
15	TRBV7-2	NA	TRBJ2-3	TRBD2	TGTGCCAGCAGCTTTACGAGCGGGGGGACAGATACGCAGTATTTT	CASSFTSGGTDTQYF
14	TRBV19	NA	TRBJ1-1	NA	TGTGCCAGTAGTGGGGGCAATCGGAACACTGAAGCTTTCTTT	CASSGGNRNTEAFF
15	TRBV2	once	TRBJ2-7	NA	TGTGCCAGCAGTGAAGGTTTGGCAGGGATAGGCGAGCAGTACTTC	CASSEGLAGIGEQYF
14	TRBV27	NA	TRBJ2-1	TRBD1	TGTGCCAGCAGTTTCGGGACAGAATACAATGAGCAGTTCTTC	CASSFGTEYNEQFF
17	TRBV6-1	NA	TRBJ2-1	NA	TGTGCCAGCAGTGAAGCGCTGGCAGGCCAGGCTTACAATGAGCAGTTCTTC	CASSEALAGQAYNEQFF
16	TRBV5-1	NA	TRBJ1-2	NA	TGCGCCAGCAGCCCGACCCAGGGTAGAATAAACTATGGCTACACCTTC	CASSPTQGRINYGYTF
16	TRBV5-1	NA	TRBJ2-3	NA	TGCGCCAGCAGGAATCGGGGAGATGCGGTCACAGATACGCAGTATTTT	CASRNRGDAVTDTQYF
15	TRBV6-5	NA	TRBJ1-1	TRBD1	TGTGCCAGCAGTTACGGGGGACAGCCTTACACTGAAGCTTTCTTT	CASSYGGQPYTEAFF
13	TRBV5-4	NA	TRBJ2-1	TRBD1	TGTGCCAGCAGCTTGCAACAGGGGCGTGAGCAGTTCTTC	CASSLQQGREQFF
17	TRBV4-1	once	TRBJ2-5	NA	TGCGCCAGCAGCCACCCCCTGGGGGGTCTGGGGAGCGAGACCCAGTACTTC	CASSHPLGGLGSETQYF
14	TRBV19	once	TRBJ1-1	NA	TGTGCCAGTAGTAGGACGAAGGAGGGCCTTGAAGCTTTCTTT	CASSRTKEGLEAFF
11	TRBV29-1	NA	TRBJ1-1	NA	TGCAGCGTGAGAGCGAACACTGAAGCTTTCTTT	CSVRANTEAFF
14	TRBV2	NA	TRBJ2-1	TRBD1	TGTGCCAGCAGGGTCTCGACAGGGTTCAATGAGCAGTTCTTC	CASRVSTGFNEQFF
13	TRBV2	NA	TRBJ2-7	NA	TGTGCCAGCAAGTACGACAGCAACTACGAGCAGTACTTC	CASKYDSNYEQYF
12	TRBV6-2/TRBV6-3	NA	TRBJ2-1	NA	TGTGCCAGCAGTCACGGACACATTGAGCAGTTCTTC	CASSHGHIEQFF
13	TRBV29-1	NA	TRBJ1-2	NA	TGCAGCGTTAGAGCGGGGTCGGGCTATGGCTACACCTTC	CSVRAGSGYGYTF
14	TRBV10-3	NA	TRBJ2-5	NA	TGTGCCATCAGTGAGACAGGGATCGCGGAGACCCAGTACTTC	CAISETGIAETQYF
14	TRBV28	NA	TRBJ1-2	NA	TGTGCCAGCACCCCTTCCCCTTCTAACTATGGCTACACCTTC	CASTPSPSNYGYTF
15	TRBV30	NA	TRBJ2-3	TRBD1	TGTGCCTGGGATTTGACAGGGGAACCCACAGATACGCAGTATTTT	CAWDLTGEPTDTQYF
16	TRBV30	NA	TRBJ1-1	NA	TGTGCCTGGATTCCTGAGTGGGGGCCCCGTGGTTTTGAAGCTTTCTTT	CAWIPEWGPRGFEAFF
14	TRBV7-8	once	TRBJ1-6	TRBD1	TGTGCCAGCAGCCGGGGACAGGGGAATTCACCCCTCCACTTT	CASSRGQGNSPLHF
15	TRBV30	few	TRBJ2-1	NA	TGTGCCTGGAGTATCGAGGGTCTTCTGGGCGATGAGCAGTTCTTC	CAWSIEGLLGDEQFF
15	TRBV3-1/TRBV3-2	NA	TRBJ2-2	TRBD2	TGTGCCAGCAGCCAGTTAGCGGGGGCGAACGGGGAGCTGTTTTTT	CASSQLAGANGELFF
12	TRBV7-9	NA	TRBJ1-6	NA	TGTGCCAGCAGCTTACAGGGTTCACCCCTCCACTTT	CASSLQGSPLHF
14	TRBV7-9	few	TRBJ1-3	NA	TGTGCCAGCAGCTTAATAGGGGCTGGAAACACCATATATTTT	CASSLIGAGNTIYF
16	TRBV6-1	NA	TRBJ2-1	TRBD2	TGTGCCAGCAGTGGGACTAGCGGGAGCTCCTACAATGAGCAGTTCTTC	CASSGTSGSSYNEQFF
15	TRBV4-1	NA	TRBJ1-2	TRBD1	TGCGCCAGCAGCCCGCAGACAGGGCGGATTGGAGGCTACACCTTC	CASSPQTGRIGGYTF
16	TRBV19	NA	TRBJ1-5	NA	TGTGCCAGTAGCCCACAGGGAATCATTAGCAATCAGCCCCAGCATTTT	CASSPQGIISNQPQHF
13	TRBV7-9	NA	TRBJ1-2	NA	TGTGCCAGCAGCTTCGACAGACTTTATGGCTACACCTTC	CASSFDRLYGYTF
13	TRBV27	NA	TRBJ1-5	NA	TGTGCCAGCAGTTTAAATCGTGAAGGGGGCCAGCATTTT	CASSLNREGGQHF
14	TRBV28	once	TRBJ2-7	NA	TGTGCCAGCAGTGGCCCAGGGGCTCCCTACGAGCAGTACTTC	CASSGPGAPYEQYF
15	TRBV2	NA	TRBJ2-7	TRBD1	TGTGCCAGCAGTATATACAGGGGGCGCAAAGACGAGCAGTACTTC	CASSIYRGRKDEQYF
13	TRBV5-5	once	TRBJ2-5	NA	TGTGCCAGCAGCTTGGAATCATCCGAGACCCAGTACTTC	CASSLESSETQYF
15	TRBV3-1/TRBV3-2	NA	TRBJ2-3	TRBD1	TGTGCCAGCAGCCAAGTACAGGGGAGCACAGATACGCAGTATTTT	CASSQVQGSTDTQYF
13	TRBV27	NA	TRBJ1-1	NA	TGTGCCAGCCGATTATCCGGGGGCACTGAAGCTTTCTTT	CASRLSGGTEAFF
14	TRBV29-1	NA	TRBJ2-1	NA	TGCAGCGTTGAAATCGGGGTTTCGTTAAATGAGCAGTTCTTC	CSVEIGVSLNEQFF